This entry lists 11 T cell receptor beta chains sequenced from one sample in a study of identical twins. TCRdb independently ran MiXCR on the 5' RACE reads; one entry per CDR3 protein. The table has some 760,000 distinct CDR3 sequences, about 20% seen once; the top ten hold around 13%. This sample also belongs to another study, concerning T cells expressing NK-cell markers.

The sample consisted of PBMCs. Every receptor here comes from a young woman in good health.

The V and J genes are TRBV7-6 and TRBJ2-7, with a weak D call TRBD1 (6 bases). The CDR3 spans 15 residues. V was pared by 0 bases and J by 5 bases, with 14 bases between. The germline V gene has CDR1 SGHVS and CDR2 FNYEAQ. In DNA form, the CDR3 reads TGTGCCAGCAGCTTAGCGCACAGGGACGACGACGAGCAGTACTTC. It specifies CASSLAHRDDDEQYF.

This clonotype was picked up a small number of times. V gene TRBV7-3 combines with J gene TRBJ2-3; D is ambiguous. The ends were cut back, 0 bases at V and 2 bases at J, with 9 bases in the middle. The CDR3 has 15 residues. Germline V lookup: CDR1 SGHTA, CDR2 FQGTGA. CDR3: CASSLTSTLTDTQYF. CDR3 in DNA: TGTGCCAGCAGCTTAACTAGTACCCTCACAGATACGCAGTATTTT.

This clonotype was seen a handful of times. The chain combines TRBV2 with TRBJ2-7; no reliable D call. There are 13 residues in the CDR3. V was cut by 4 bases and J by 9 bases, with 16 bases left in between. Looked up from germline, CDR1 is SNHLY and CDR2 is FYNNEI. The CDR3 coding sequence is TGTGCCAGCAGTGGGGGTAGCCGCCTCGGGCAGTACTTC. It yields the protein CASSGGSRLGQYF.

V and J are TRBV20-1 and TRBJ1-2, with D uncertain. Trimming shortened V by 3 bases and J by 7 bases, and 9 bases separated the two germline ends. CDR1 is DFQATT, CDR2 SNEGSKA, per germline (reference sequence). The CDR3 extends over 11 amino acids. DNA of the CDR3: TGCAGTGCTAGCGGCCCCGCTGGCTACACCTTC. This translates into CSASGPAGYTF.

The table lists this clonotype with a few counts. This chain links TRBV6-5 with TRBJ1-1; tentative D call: TRBD1 (6 bases). The CDR3 sequence is 15 residues long. V shed 0 bases and J shed 0 bases, with 8 bases lying between them. CDR1 and CDR2 (germline): MNHEY, SVGAGI. CDR3: CASSYSGGMNTEAFF. CDR3 bases: TGTGCCAGCAGTTACTCTGGGGGCATGAACACTGAAGCTTTCTTT.

Comments on this clonotype: This could be a read error, since a much larger clone is one nucleotide away. This chain links TRBV7-8 with TRBJ2-2; possibly TRBD2 for D (6 bases). There are 14 residues in the CDR3. The V gene's germline CDR1 is SGHVS and CDR2 FQNEAQ. This CDR3 reads CASSFGGSTGVLFF. CDR3 DNA: TGTGCCAGCAGCTTCGGGGGAAGCACCGGGGTGCTGTTTTTT. Using reference TRBV7-8 and TRBJ2-2 for the parts outside the CDR3, the full variable domain is GAGVSQSPRYKVAKRGQDVALRCDPISGHVSLFWYQQALGQGPEFLTYFQNEAQLDKSGLPSDRFFAERPEGSVSTLKIQRTQQEDSAVYLCASSFGGSTGVLFFGEGSRLTVL.

This clonotype appeared a few times. This chain uses TRBV3-1 with TRBJ1-1; weak D call: TRBD1 (5 bases). V lost 0 bases and J 8 bases, leaving 7 bases between the germline ends. The CDR3 covers 12 residues. Germline CDR1 and CDR2: LGHDT and YNNKEL (reference sequence). In DNA, the CDR3 is TGTGCCAGCAGCCAAGATCGACAGGAAGCTTTCTTT. This translates into CASSQDRQEAFF. The variable domain in full, with the rest retrieved from reference TRBV3-1 and TRBJ1-1, is DTAVSQTPKYLVTQMGNDKSIKCEQNLGHDTMYWYKQDSKKFLKIMFSYNNKELIINETVPNRFSPKSPDKAHLNLHINSLELGDSAVYFCASSQDRQEAFFGQGTRLTVV.

This clonotype was observed a few times. The V gene is TRBV20-1, the J gene TRBJ2-2; 7 bases match TRBD2. The J segment lost 3 bases and the V segment lost 0 bases, leaving 7 bases of the junction unmatched. The CDR3 is 16 amino acids. CDR1 is DFQATT, CDR2 SNEGSKA, per germline (reference sequence). This CDR3 is CSARDREGYYTGELFF. Here the CDR3 DNA reads TGCAGTGCTAGAGATAGGGAGGGGTACTACACCGGGGAGCTGTTTTTT.

This clonotype was recorded many times. This sequence joins TRBV5-1 and TRBJ2-7, with D maybe TRBD2 (6 bases). With 2 bases removed from V and 3 bases from J, the gap between germline ends came to 15 bases. CDR1 SGHRS and CDR2 YFSETQ come from the germline V gene. The CDR3 runs to 15 residues. The CDR3 loop reads CASSLLPGGGYEQYF. CDR3 coding DNA: TGCGCCAGCAGCTTACTACCTGGGGGAGGCTACGAGCAGTACTTC. Variable domain in full (rest from reference TRBV5-1 and TRBJ2-7): KAGVTQTPRYLIKTRGQQVTLSCSPISGHRSVSWYQQTPGQGLQFLFEYFSETQRNKGNFPGRFSGRQFSNSRSEMNVSTLELGDSALYLCASSLLPGGGYEQYFGPGTRLTVT.

This clonotype turned up a few times. The chain links TRBV28 to TRBJ2-3; TRBD1 matches at 11 bases. Looked up from germline, CDR1 is MDHEN and CDR2 is SYDVKM. This CDR3 is built from 15 residues. Losses at the gene ends were 4 bases for V and 5 bases for J; bases not matched to a gene: 5. CDR3 bases: TGTGCCAGCAGTTCGGGGGACAGGGGGAAAGATACGCAGTATTTT. Its protein product is CASSSGDRGKDTQYF.

The chain is built from TRBV10-2 and TRBJ2-7; 7 bases are a match to TRBD2. CDR1 is WSHSY and CDR2 is SAAADI in the germline V gene. After removal of 8 bases from V and 4 bases from J, the junction contained 8 bases not matched to a gene. There are 13 residues in the CDR3. CDR3 nucleotide sequence: TGCGCCAGCCAATCGGGAGGCCTTTACGAGCAGTACTTC. It codes for CASQSGGLYEQYF.